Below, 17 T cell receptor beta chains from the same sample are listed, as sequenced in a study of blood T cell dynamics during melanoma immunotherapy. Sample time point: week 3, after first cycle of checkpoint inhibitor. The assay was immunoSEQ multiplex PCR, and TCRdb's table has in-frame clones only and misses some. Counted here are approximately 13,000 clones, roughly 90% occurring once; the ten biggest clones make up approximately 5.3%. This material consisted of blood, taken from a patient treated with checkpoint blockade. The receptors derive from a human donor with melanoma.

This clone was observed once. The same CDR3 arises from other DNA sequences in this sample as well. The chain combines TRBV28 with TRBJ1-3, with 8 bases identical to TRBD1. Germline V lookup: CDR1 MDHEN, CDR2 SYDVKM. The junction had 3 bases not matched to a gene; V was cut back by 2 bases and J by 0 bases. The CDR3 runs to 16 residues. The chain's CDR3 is CASSLGQGHSGNTIYF. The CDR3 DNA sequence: TGTGCCAGCAGTTTAGGACAGGGACACTCTGGAAACACCATATATTTT.

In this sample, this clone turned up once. The DNA for the CDR3 is TGTGCCAGTTCCCGGAGAGGACTCACTGAAGCTTTCTTT. Translating gives CASSRRGLTEAFF. The chain employs TRBV19 and TRBJ1-1, with no clear D. The CDR3 length is 13 residues. The V end was cut by 8 bases, the J end by 4 bases, with 14 bases between. Germline CDR1 and CDR2: LNHDA and SQIVND (reference sequence).

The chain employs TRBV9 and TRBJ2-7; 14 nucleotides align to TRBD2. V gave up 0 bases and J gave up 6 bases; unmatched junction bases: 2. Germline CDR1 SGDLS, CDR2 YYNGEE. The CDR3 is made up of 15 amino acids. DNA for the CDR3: TGTGCCAGCAGCGTAGGGGGGACTAGCGGGAGCGAGCAGTACTTC. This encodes CASSVGGTSGSEQYF. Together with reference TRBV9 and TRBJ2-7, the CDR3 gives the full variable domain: DSGVTQTPKHLITATGQRVTLRCSPRSGDLSVYWYQQSLDQGLQFLIQYYNGEERAKGNILERFSAQQFPDLHSELNLSSLELGDSALYFCASSVGGTSGSEQYFGPGTRLTVT.

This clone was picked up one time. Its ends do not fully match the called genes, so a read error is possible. CDR3 region: CASSLAQKETQYF. CDR3 bases: TGTGCTAGCAGCTTAGCTCAGAAAGAGACCCAGTACTTC. The V gene is TRBV7-7, the J gene TRBJ2-5; D is unclear. Per the germline V gene, CDR1 is SSHAT and CDR2 is FNYEAQ (reference sequence). This CDR3 is built from 13 residues. Using reference TRBV7-7 and TRBJ2-5 for the parts outside the CDR3, the full variable domain is GAGVSQSPRYKVTKRGQDVTLRCDPISSHATLYWYQQALGQGPEFLTYFNYEAQPDKSGLPSDRFSAERPEGSISTLTIQRTEQRDSAMYRCASSLAQKETQYFGPGTRLLVL.

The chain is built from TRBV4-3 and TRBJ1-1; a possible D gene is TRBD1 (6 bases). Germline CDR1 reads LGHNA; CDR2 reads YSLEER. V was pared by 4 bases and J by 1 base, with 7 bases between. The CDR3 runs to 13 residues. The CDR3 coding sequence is TGCGCCAGCAGCCCGGGGGCGAACACTGAAGCTTTCTTT. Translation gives CASSPGANTEAFF.

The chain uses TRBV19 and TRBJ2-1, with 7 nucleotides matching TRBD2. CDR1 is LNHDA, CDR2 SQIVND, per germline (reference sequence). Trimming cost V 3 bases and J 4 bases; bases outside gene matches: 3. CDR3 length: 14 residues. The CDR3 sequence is CASSIAGLYNEQFF. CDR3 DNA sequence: TGTGCCAGTAGTATCGCGGGACTATACAATGAGCAGTTCTTC.

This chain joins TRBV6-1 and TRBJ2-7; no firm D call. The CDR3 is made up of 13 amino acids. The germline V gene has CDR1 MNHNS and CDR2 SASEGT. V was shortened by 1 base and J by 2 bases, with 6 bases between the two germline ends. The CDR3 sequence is CASSEGGAYEQYF. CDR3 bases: TGTGCCAGCAGTGAAGGGGGTGCCTACGAGCAGTACTTC.

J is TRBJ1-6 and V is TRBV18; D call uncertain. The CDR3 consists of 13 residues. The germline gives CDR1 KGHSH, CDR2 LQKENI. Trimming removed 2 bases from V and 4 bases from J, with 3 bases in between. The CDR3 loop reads CASSPGYNSPLHF. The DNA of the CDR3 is TGTGCCAGCTCACCAGGGTATAATTCACCCCTCCACTTT.

CDR3 nucleotides: TGTGCCAGCAGCTTGATAATAGCGGGAGGGCTTAATGAGCAGTTCTTC. It translates to CASSLIIAGGLNEQFF. The genes are TRBV7-9 and TRBJ2-1, with 11 bases matching TRBD2. J lost 7 bases, V lost 3 bases, and 8 bases had no gene match. The germline V gene has CDR1 SEHNR and CDR2 FQNEAQ (reference sequence). This CDR3 is 16 amino acids long.

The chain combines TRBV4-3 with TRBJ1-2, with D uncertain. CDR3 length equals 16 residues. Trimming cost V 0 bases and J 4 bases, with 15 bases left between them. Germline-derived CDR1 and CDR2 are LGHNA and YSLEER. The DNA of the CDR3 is TGCGCCAGCAGCCAAGATTTGGACTGGTCAGCCTATGGCTACACCTTC. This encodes CASSQDLDWSAYGYTF.

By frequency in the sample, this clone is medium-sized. The CDR3: CASRPGQGAWEQYF. CDR3 bases: TGTGCCAGCAGACCGGGACAGGGGGCATGGGAGCAGTACTTC. V is TRBV7-9 and J is TRBJ2-7; 12 positions agree with TRBD1. After removal of 6 bases from V and 7 bases from J, the junction contained 7 bases not matched to a gene. The CDR3 extends over 14 amino acids. Germline-derived CDR1 and CDR2 are SEHNR and FQNEAQ (reference sequence).

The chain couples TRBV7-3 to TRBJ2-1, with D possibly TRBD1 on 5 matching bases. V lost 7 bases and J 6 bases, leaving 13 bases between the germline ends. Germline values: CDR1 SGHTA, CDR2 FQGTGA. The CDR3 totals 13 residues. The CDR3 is CASKGSGSNEQFF. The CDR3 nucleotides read TGTGCCAGCAAGGGCTCAGGGTCCAATGAGCAGTTCTTC.

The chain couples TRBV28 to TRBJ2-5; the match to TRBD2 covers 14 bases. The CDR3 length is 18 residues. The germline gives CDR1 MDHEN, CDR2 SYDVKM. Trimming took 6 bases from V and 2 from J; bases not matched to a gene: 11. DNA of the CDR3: TGTGCCAGCAGCTTTTCAGGGACTAGCGGGAGTTGGCAAGAGACCCAGTACTTC. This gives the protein CASSFSGTSGSWQETQYF.

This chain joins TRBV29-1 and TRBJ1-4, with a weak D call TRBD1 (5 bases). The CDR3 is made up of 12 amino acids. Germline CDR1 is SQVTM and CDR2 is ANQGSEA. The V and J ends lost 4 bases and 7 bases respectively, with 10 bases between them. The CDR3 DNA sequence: TGCAGCGTTGGACAGTCGGGTGAAAAACTGTTTTTT. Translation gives CSVGQSGEKLFF.

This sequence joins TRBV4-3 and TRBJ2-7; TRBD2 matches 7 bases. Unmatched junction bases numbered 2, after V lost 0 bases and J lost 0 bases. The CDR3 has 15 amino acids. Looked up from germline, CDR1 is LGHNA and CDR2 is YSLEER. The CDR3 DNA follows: TGCGCCAGCAGCCAAGAGGGCGGGAGCTCCTACGAGCAGTACTTC. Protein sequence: CASSQEGGSSYEQYF.

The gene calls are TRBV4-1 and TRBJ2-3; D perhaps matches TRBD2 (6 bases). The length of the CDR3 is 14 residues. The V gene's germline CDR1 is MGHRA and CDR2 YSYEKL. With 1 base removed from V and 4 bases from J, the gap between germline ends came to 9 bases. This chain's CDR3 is CASSQATGADTQYF. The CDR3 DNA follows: TGCGCCAGCAGCCAAGCGACGGGGGCAGATACGCAGTATTTT.

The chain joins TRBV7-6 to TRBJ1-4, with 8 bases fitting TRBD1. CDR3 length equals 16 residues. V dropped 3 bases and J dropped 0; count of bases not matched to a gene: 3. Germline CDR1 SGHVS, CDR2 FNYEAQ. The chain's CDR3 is CASSLKQGATNEKLFF. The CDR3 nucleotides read TGTGCCAGCAGCTTGAAACAGGGGGCAACTAATGAAAAACTGTTTTTT.